The TCR beta chain described here comes from a study of blood T cell repertoires in COVID-19. In the original workflow: The authors estimated nucleated cell counts from reference gene primer amplification. Libraries were prepared by immunoSEQ multiplex PCR; TCRdb keeps only in-frame clonotypes and omits some of them. V, J and clone size are taken as reported in that table, and D and trimming were inferred from the DNA itself. The table lists roughly 150,000 clones, 84% of them singletons. This CDR3 has 14 amino acids. Germline-derived CDR1 and CDR2 are SNHLY and FYNNEI. The V gene end was trimmed by 7 bases and the J gene end by 0 bases; junction bases not matched to a gene: 3.

The source of this sequence is a woman aged 80 or over with COVID-19, enrolled during active disease. The chain uses TRBV2 and TRBJ1-1; 9 nucleotides line up with TRBD1. Source material: peripheral blood. CDR3 sequence: CASTGTGLNTEAFF. CDR3 nucleotide sequence: TGTGCCAGCACCGGGACAGGGTTGAACACTGAAGCTTTCTTT.